Listed here is a single T cell receptor (beta chain). Its target is not known. The CDR3 is 15 amino acids. J was trimmed by 7 bases and V by 3 bases; bases with no gene match: 6. Per germline, CDR1 LNHDA and CDR2 SQIVND (reference sequence). This sample was taken from a study of T cell responses to AZD1222 COVID-19 vaccine. Study-level findings and limits: Clonal diversity was possibly underestimated, and the donors were mostly white British, with more females. Baseline seropositivity occurred in only 5 or 6 AZD1222 recipients.

Assay: immunoSEQ multiplex PCR; the TCRdb copy retains only in-frame clones and omits some. The table shows tens of thousands of clones, with over 90% occurring only once. The receptor's source is an adult in good health. The chain uses TRBV19 and TRBJ1-6; 7 bases match TRBD1. The sequencing here drew on peripheral blood, taken on day 0 of AZD1222 vaccination. The CDR3 bases are TGTGCCAGTAGTATCAACAGGGGTGGGAATTCACCCCTCCACTTT. This codes for CASSINRGGNSPLHF.